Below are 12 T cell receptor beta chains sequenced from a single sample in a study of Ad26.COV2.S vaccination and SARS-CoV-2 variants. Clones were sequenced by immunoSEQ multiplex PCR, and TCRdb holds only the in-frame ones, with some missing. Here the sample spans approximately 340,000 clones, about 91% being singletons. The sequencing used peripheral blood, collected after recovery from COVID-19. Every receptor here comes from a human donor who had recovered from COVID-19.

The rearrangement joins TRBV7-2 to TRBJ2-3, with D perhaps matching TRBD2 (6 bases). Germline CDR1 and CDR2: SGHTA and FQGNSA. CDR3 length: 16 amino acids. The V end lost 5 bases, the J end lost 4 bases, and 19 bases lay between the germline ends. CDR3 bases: TGTGCCAGCAGCCTACCGCGCGGGGCCGGGGCAGATACGCAGTATTTT. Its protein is CASSLPRGAGADTQYF.

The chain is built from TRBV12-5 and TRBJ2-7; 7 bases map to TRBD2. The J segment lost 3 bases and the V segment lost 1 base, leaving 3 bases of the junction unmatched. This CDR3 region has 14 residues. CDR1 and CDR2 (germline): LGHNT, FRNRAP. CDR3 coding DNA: TGTGCTAGTGGTTTGGCGGGGGAGGGCTACGAGCAGTACTTC. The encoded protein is CASGLAGEGYEQYF.

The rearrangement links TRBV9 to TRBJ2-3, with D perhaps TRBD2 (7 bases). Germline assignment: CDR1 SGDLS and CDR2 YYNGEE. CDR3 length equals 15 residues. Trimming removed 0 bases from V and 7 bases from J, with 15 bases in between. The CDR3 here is CASSVVGGADHTQYF. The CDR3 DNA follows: TGTGCCAGCAGCGTAGTTGGGGGGGCGGACCATACGCAGTATTTT. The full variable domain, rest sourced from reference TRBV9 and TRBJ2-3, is DSGVTQTPKHLITATGQRVTLRCSPRSGDLSVYWYQQSLDQGLQFLIQYYNGEERAKGNILERFSAQQFPDLHSELNLSSLELGDSALYFCASSVVGGADHTQYFGPGTRLTVL.

CDR3 loop: CASSPQGSETQYF. CDR3 in DNA: TGCGCCAGCAGCCCTCAGGGTAGTGAGACCCAGTACTTC. The rearrangement uses TRBV4-3 and TRBJ2-5; tentatively, D is TRBD1 (5 bases). The CDR3 runs to 13 residues. In germline, CDR1 is LGHNA, CDR2 YSLEER. Trimming left V 4 bases short and J 5 bases short, with 11 bases between.

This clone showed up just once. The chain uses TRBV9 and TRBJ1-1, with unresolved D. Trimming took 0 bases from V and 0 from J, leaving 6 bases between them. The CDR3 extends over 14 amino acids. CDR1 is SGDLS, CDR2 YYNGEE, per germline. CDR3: CASSVGVLNTEAFF. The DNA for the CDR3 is TGTGCCAGCAGCGTAGGGGTACTGAACACTGAAGCTTTCTTT.

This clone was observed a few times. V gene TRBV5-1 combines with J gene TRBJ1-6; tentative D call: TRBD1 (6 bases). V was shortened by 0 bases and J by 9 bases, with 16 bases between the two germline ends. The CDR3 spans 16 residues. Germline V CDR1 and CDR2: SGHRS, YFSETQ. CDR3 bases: TGCGCCAGCAGCTTGGCTGGAGGCAGGGGCGGTTCACCCCTCCACTTT. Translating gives CASSLAGGRGGSPLHF.

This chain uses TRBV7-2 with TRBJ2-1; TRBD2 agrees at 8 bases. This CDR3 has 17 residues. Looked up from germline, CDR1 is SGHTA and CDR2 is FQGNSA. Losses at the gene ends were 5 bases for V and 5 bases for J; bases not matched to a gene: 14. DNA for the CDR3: TGTGCCAGCAGCCTCCGGGGGGCGCGGGGGGCTGACAATGAGCAGTTCTTC. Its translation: CASSLRGARGADNEQFF.

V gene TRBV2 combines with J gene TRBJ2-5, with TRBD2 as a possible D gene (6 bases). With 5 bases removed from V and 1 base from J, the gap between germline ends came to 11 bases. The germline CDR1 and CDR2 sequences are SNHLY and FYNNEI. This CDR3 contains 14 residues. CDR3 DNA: TGTGCCAGCAGTACGGGGGTAACCCAAGAGACCCAGTACTTC. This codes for CASSTGVTQETQYF.

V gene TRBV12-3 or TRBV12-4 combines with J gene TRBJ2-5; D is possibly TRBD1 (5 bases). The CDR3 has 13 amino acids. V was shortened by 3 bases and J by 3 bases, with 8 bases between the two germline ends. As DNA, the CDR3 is TGTGCCAGCAGTTTTGGCAGGGAAGAGACCCAGTACTTC. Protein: CASSFGREETQYF.

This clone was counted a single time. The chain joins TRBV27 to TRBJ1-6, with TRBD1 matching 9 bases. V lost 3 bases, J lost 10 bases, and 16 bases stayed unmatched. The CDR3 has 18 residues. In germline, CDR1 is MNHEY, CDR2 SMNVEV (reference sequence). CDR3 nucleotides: TGTGCCAGCAGTTTCACCCCGGGACAGGGAAAAGTGTGGTCACCCCTCCACTTT. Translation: CASSFTPGQGKVWSPLHF.

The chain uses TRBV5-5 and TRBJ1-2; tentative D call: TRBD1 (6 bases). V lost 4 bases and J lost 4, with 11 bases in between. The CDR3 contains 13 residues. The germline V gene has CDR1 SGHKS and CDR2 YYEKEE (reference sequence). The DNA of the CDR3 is TGTGCCAGCAGCCTATGGACAGTCTATGGCTACACCTTC. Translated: CASSLWTVYGYTF.

The CDR3 DNA reads as TGTGCCACCAGCAGAGAGAGAACTTACAATCAGCCCCAGCATTTT. It specifies CATSRERTYNQPQHF. The genes are TRBV15 and TRBJ1-5; the D is unclear. The V and J ends lost 0 bases and 3 bases respectively, with 9 bases between them. Germline CDR1 is LNHNV and CDR2 is YYDKDF (reference sequence). This CDR3 spans 15 amino acids.